The 8 T cell receptor beta chains reported below all come from one sample, sequenced in a study of T cells in Graves' hyperthyroidism and ophthalmopathy (dated by TCRdb to about 2019). Library prep was done by multiplex PCR. Sequencing used an Illumina HiSeq 2000. TCR beta CDR3 regions were amplified from RNA transcripts. For the first round of RT-PCR on the TCR CDR3, the HTBI primer set was used together with the Qiagen OneStep RT-PCR kit. TCRdb reprocessing: public reads trimmed at Q25 with fastp, clones called with MiXCR, in-frame beta chains kept. All rows with the same CDR3 protein become a single entry with the most common DNA and genes. This sample lists about 570,000 distinct CDR3 sequences; less than 15% were detected once. The ten largest make up about 15% of the sample. The sample comprised blood. The receptors stem from a woman in her forties with Graves' hyperthyroidism.

This clonotype appeared many times. The J gene is TRBJ1-1, the V gene TRBV30; the D gene is possibly TRBD1 (6 bases). In germline, CDR1 is GTSNPN, CDR2 SVGIG (reference sequence). This CDR3 contains 14 residues. V lost 1 base and J 5 bases, leaving 14 bases between the germline ends. DNA for the CDR3: TGTGCCTGGAGTGCCAGGGGTAGGGGGACTGAAGCTTTCTTT. As protein: CAWSARGRGTEAFF.

Many counts were recorded for this clonotype. The V call is TRBV12-5, the J call TRBJ2-3; weak D call: TRBD1 (6 bases). The germline V gene has CDR1 LGHNT and CDR2 FRNRAP. V lost 6 bases and J lost 6, with 13 bases in between. The CDR3 spans 13 residues. CDR3 in DNA: TGTGCTAGTGGCCTGGGGGCTCCCGATACGCAGTATTTT. It is translated as CASGLGAPDTQYF.

The chain couples TRBV4-2 to TRBJ2-7; D perhaps matches TRBD2 (6 bases). The CDR3 spans 16 residues. Germline CDR1 reads LGHNA; CDR2 reads YNFKEQ. V lost 4 bases and J 2 bases, leaving 18 bases between the germline ends. The CDR3 sequence is CASSRSGLSETYEQYF. CDR3 in DNA: TGTGCCAGCAGCCGCTCTGGACTATCCGAAACCTACGAGCAGTACTTC.

V and J are TRBV5-4 and TRBJ2-6; TRBD1 is a possible D gene (6 bases). V lost 4 bases to trimming and J lost 2 bases, with 13 bases between them. CDR3 length: 16 amino acids. Germline CDR1 is SGHNT and CDR2 is YYREEE (reference sequence). The CDR3 DNA is TGTGCCAGCAGCCCCCCCAGGGGTCCTGGGGCCAACGTCCTGACTTTC. Translated: CASSPPRGPGANVLTF.

In its sample, this clonotype was seen many times. This sequence joins TRBV20-1 and TRBJ1-1; possible D gene TRBD1, 5 bases. Trimming left V 0 bases short and J 6 bases short, with 11 bases between. The CDR3 has 13 amino acids. Germline lookup yields CDR1 DFQATT and CDR2 SNEGSKA (reference sequence). The CDR3 reads CSAREGGTPEAFF. The CDR3 nucleotides read TGCAGTGCTAGAGAGGGGGGAACCCCTGAAGCTTTCTTT.

There are many counts of this clonotype. The chain couples TRBV28 to TRBJ2-5; 10 nucleotides align to TRBD2. Germline V gene lookup returns CDR1 MDHEN and CDR2 SYDVKM. This CDR3 has 18 amino acids. V shed 5 bases, J shed 5 bases, and the junction held 17 bases outside the gene matches. The CDR3 DNA sequence: TGTGCCAGCAGTCCCATACTAGAAGCGGGAGGGCTCTGGGAGACCCAGTACTTC. Translation: CASSPILEAGGLWETQYF.

This clonotype was detected a few times. The CDR3 DNA reads as TGCGCCAGCAGCCTGGAAAACAGACCCACCGGGGAGCTGTTTTTT. Translation: CASSLENRPTGELFF. V is TRBV5-1 and J is TRBJ2-2; D gene uncertain. The CDR3 contains 15 residues. Germline V gene sequence: CDR1 SGHRS, CDR2 YFSETQ. The V and J ends lost 4 bases and 4 bases respectively, with 14 bases between them.

This clonotype was seen only a few times. The chain's CDR3 is CSAIEGPGYTF. Written as DNA, the CDR3 is TGCAGTGCCATCGAAGGGCCTGGCTACACCTTC. The V call is TRBV20-1, the J call TRBJ1-2; no reliable D call. CDR1 DFQATT and CDR2 SNEGSKA come from the germline V gene (reference sequence). The CDR3 is made up of 11 amino acids. Trimming took 6 bases from V and 7 from J, leaving 12 bases between them.